This T cell receptor beta chain is drawn from a study of shared clonotypes between healthy human individuals. The naive CD8 fraction comprised CD45RO-negative cells positively selected for CCR7 and excluded terminally differentiated effector memory CD45RA+ cells. In the source study's methods: As immunoSEQ supplied junction-only sequences (without quality scores), filtering differed. The table came from immunoSEQ multiplex PCR; TCRdb's copy has only in-frame clones and leaves some out. The D gene and trimming were derived from the DNA, and the V and J assignments and clone size from that table. The sample carries roughly 2,000,000 clones, 93% recorded once. This CDR3 region has 14 residues. Germline V gene sequence: CDR1 SGDLS, CDR2 YYNGEE. V was clipped by 0 bases and J by 2 bases, with 8 bases between them.

The sequencing input was naive CD8+ T cells from PBMCs. The receptor comes from a young man in good health. Some clones in this sample may be carry-over from other donors' samples. The chain employs TRBV9 and TRBJ1-1; D unclear. This CDR3 reads CASSVDNTNTEAFF. The CDR3 bases are TGTGCCAGCAGCGTAGATAACACCAACACTGAAGCTTTCTTT.